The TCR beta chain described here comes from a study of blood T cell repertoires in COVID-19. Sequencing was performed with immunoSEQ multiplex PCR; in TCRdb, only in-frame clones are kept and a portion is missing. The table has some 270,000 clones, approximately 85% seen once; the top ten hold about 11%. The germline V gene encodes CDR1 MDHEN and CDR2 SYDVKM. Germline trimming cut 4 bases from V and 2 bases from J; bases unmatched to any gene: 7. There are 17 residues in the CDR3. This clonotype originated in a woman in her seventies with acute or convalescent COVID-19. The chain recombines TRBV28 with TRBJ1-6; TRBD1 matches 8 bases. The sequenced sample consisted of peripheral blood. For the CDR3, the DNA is TGTGCCAGCAGTTCCCGACAGGGGCGAACCTATAATTCACCCCTCCACTTT. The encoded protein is CASSSRQGRTYNSPLHF.